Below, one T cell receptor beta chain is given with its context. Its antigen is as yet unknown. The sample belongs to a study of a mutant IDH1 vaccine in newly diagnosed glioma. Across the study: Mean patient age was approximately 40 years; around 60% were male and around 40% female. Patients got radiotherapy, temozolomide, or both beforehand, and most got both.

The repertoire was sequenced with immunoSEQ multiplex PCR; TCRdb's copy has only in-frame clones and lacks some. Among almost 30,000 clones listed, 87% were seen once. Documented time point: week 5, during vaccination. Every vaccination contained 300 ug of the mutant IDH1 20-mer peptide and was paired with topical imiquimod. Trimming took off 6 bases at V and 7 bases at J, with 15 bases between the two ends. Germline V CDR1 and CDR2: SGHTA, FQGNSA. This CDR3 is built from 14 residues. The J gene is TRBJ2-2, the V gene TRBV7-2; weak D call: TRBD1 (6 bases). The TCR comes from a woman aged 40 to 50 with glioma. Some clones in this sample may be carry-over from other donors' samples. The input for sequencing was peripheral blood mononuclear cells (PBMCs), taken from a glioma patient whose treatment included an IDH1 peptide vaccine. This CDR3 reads CASREDRDIGELFF. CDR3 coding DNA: TGTGCCAGCAGGGAAGACCGGGACATCGGGGAGCTGTTTTTT.